Listed here is a single T cell receptor beta chain. The repertoire was sequenced with immunoSEQ multiplex PCR; TCRdb's copy has only in-frame clones and lacks some. The table records 120,000 or so clones, 85% to 90% of them present only once. The data are from a study of blood T cell repertoires in COVID-19. Germline V gene lookup returns CDR1 MNHEY and CDR2 SMNVEV (reference sequence). J lost 4 bases, V lost 10 bases, and 8 bases had no gene match. The CDR3 runs 13 residues. The sample was peripheral blood. This sequence was found in a woman aged 60-75 years with COVID-19, enrolled during active disease. The chain recombines TRBV27 with TRBJ2-7, with 9 bases matching TRBD1. DNA of the CDR3: TGTGCCACAGGGACAGGGCTGCAGTACGAGCAGTACTTC. Translation gives CATGTGLQYEQYF.